Listed here are 6 T cell receptor beta chains from one sample, sequenced in a study of cytomegalovirus exposure and HLA in healthy donors. PCR amplification relied on 60 Vbeta primers (plus 13 Jbeta primers). Sequenced by immunoSEQ multiplex PCR; TCRdb stores in-frame clones only, minus some. The sample includes about 100,000 clones, around 75% seen only once; the top ten take roughly 13%. What was sequenced was PBMCs. The receptors come from a male donor in good health and CMV-seropositive.

This chain links TRBV7-2 with TRBJ1-1; the D is unclear. V lost 0 bases, J lost 3 bases, and 8 bases lay in between. Germline V CDR1 and CDR2: SGHTA, FQGNSA. The CDR3 extends over 14 amino acids. CDR3 amino acids: CASSLALTYTEAFF. Written as DNA, the CDR3 is TGTGCCAGCAGCTTAGCGCTTACTTACACTGAAGCTTTCTTT.

The genes are TRBV30 and TRBJ1-6, with unresolved D. CDR1 GTSNPN and CDR2 SVGIG come from the germline V gene (reference sequence). The CDR3 consists of 12 residues. V lost 8 bases, J lost 10 bases, and 15 bases lay in between. CDR3 sequence (DNA): TGTGCCAAAGGAGGAGATGGGTCACCCCTCCACTTT. Translating gives CAKGGDGSPLHF.

V is TRBV7-2 and J is TRBJ2-1; tentative D call: TRBD2 (5 bases). Germline CDR1 and CDR2: SGHTA and FQGNSA. With 3 bases removed from V and 7 bases from J, the gap between germline ends came to 13 bases. The CDR3 has 14 amino acids. CDR3 residues: CASSLAGLNNEQFF. For the CDR3, the DNA is TGTGCCAGCAGCTTGGCAGGACTGAATAATGAGCAGTTCTTC.

This clone was detected a few times. The J gene is TRBJ2-7, the V gene TRBV19, with D possibly being TRBD1 (6 bases). CDR1 and CDR2 from the germline V gene are LNHDA and SQIVND (reference sequence). Trimming removed 6 bases from V and 10 bases from J, with 19 bases in between. CDR3 length equals 13 residues. In DNA, the CDR3 is TGTGCCAGTAGGAGTAACACAGGGTCTTATCAGTACTTC. This codes for CASRSNTGSYQYF.

The chain carries TRBV30 and TRBJ2-7, with 9 bases fitting TRBD1. The junction had 8 bases not matched to a gene; V was cut back by 5 bases and J by 6 bases. CDR1 and CDR2 (germline): GTSNPN, SVGIG (reference sequence). The CDR3 sequence is 13 residues long. CDR3 bases: TGTGCCTGGGCGACAGGGGGTTCTGTCGAGCAGTACTTC. This translates into CAWATGGSVEQYF.

The chain uses TRBV7-6 and TRBJ2-5; 10 bases match TRBD2. This CDR3 comprises 16 residues. The J segment lost 2 bases and the V segment lost 6 bases, leaving 9 bases of the junction unmatched. CDR1 and CDR2 (germline): SGHVS, FNYEAQ. CDR3 sequence reads: CASSPLAGARQETQYF. The CDR3, as DNA: TGTGCCAGCAGTCCTCTAGCGGGGGCGCGTCAAGAGACCCAGTACTTC.